This T cell receptor (beta chain) is from a study of blood T cell repertoires in COVID-19. The overall study: Specimens from acute and convalescent COVID-19 originated in the United States, Italy and Spain.

The method was immunoSEQ multiplex PCR; TCRdb's version includes in-frame clones alone and lacks a portion of them. The sample yields approximately 160,000 clones, around 80% seen once. The source is a woman in her forties or fifties in a cohort exposed to, infected with or recovered from COVID-19 (not recorded which). Sequencing used PBMCs or T cells enriched from blood (not recorded which).

CDR3 region: CASSPGTTSLEQYF. In DNA, the CDR3 is TGTGCCAGCAGCCCAGGGACTACCTCCCTGGAGCAGTACTTC. J is TRBJ2-7 and V is TRBV11-2; 7 nucleotides align to TRBD2. This CDR3 has 14 amino acids. Germline V gene lookup returns CDR1 SGHAT and CDR2 FQNNGV. J lost 7 bases, V lost 5 bases, and 11 bases had no gene match.